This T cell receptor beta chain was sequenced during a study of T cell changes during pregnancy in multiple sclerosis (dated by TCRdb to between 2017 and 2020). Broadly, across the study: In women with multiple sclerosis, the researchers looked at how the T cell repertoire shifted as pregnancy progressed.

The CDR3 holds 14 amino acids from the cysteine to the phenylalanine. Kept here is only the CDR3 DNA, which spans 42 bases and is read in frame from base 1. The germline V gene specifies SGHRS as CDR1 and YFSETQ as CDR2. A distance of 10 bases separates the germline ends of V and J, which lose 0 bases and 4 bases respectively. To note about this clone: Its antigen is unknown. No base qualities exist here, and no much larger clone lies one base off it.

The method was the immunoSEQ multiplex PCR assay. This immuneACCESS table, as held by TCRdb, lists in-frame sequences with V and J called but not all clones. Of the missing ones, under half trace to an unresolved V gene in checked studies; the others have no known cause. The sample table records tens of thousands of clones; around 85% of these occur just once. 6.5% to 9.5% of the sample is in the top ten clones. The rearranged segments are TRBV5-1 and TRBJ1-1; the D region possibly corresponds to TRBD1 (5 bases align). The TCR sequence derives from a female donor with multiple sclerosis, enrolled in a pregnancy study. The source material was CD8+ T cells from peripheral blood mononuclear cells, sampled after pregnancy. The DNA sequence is TGCGCCAGCAGCTTGGGGCAGGGAGGCACTGAAGCTTTCTTT. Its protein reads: CASSLGQGGTEAFF.